The 10 T cell receptor beta chains given below trace back to one sample, sequenced in a study of CD8+ T cells in alopecia areata. As for treatment: oral pan-JAK inhibitor, 5-10 mg twice daily. Once RNA had been extracted, it was reverse transcribed into cDNA to act as the sequencing template. Clones were read by immunoSEQ multiplex PCR, and TCRdb kept only the in-frame ones, dropping some. The data contain roughly 180,000 clones, around 51% of them singletons. Sequences were derived from CD8+ T cells sorted from blood, sampled around week 52, from a patient treated with tofacitinib. These receptor sequences come from a human donor with alopecia areata.

The CDR3 DNA sequence: TGTGCCAGCAGCCAGATGCGAGACAGGGTTGAGCCCCAGCATTTT. This codes for CASSQMRDRVEPQHF. J is TRBJ1-5 and V is TRBV5-6; 7 bases match TRBD1. J was trimmed by 8 bases and V by 4 bases; bases with no gene match: 12. This CDR3 is 15 amino acids long. Germline V gene sequence: CDR1 SGHDT, CDR2 YYEEEE.

This clone has more than one count but fewer than ten. The chain combines TRBV9 with TRBJ2-3; D is unresolved. The CDR3 length is 15 residues. Germline V gene sequence: CDR1 SGDLS, CDR2 YYNGEE. The germline V and J ends were trimmed by 0 bases and 0 bases, with 8 bases remaining between them. The CDR3 loop is CASSVDGRSTDTQYF. As DNA, the CDR3 is TGTGCCAGCAGCGTAGACGGACGCAGCACAGATACGCAGTATTTT.

The rearrangement joins TRBV7-2 to TRBJ1-5; tentatively, D is TRBD1 (5 bases). CDR3 length equals 15 residues. Per germline, CDR1 SGHTA and CDR2 FQGNSA. V lost 5 bases to trimming and J lost 6 bases, with 17 bases between them. The CDR3 loop reads CASSVSVGGGQPQHF. CDR3 DNA: TGTGCCAGCAGCGTATCCGTTGGGGGAGGTCAGCCCCAGCATTTT. Using reference TRBV7-2 and TRBJ1-5 for the parts outside the CDR3, the full variable domain is GAGVSQSPSNKVTEKGKDVELRCDPISGHTALYWYRQSLGQGLEFLIYFQGNSAPDKSGLPSDRFSAERTGGSVSTLTIQRTQQEDSAVYLCASSVSVGGGQPQHFGDGTRLSIL.

The chain is built from TRBV27 and TRBJ2-5, with 7 bases identical to TRBD2. V dropped 5 bases and J dropped 5; count of bases not matched to a gene: 8. The CDR3 covers 14 residues. Germline CDR1 is MNHEY and CDR2 is SMNVEV (reference sequence). Here the CDR3 reads CASSSGGEGETQYF. The CDR3 coding sequence is TGTGCCAGCAGTAGTGGGGGGGAAGGGGAGACCCAGTACTTC.

This clone has only a few counts. The gene calls are TRBV4-2 and TRBJ2-5; 8 bases map to TRBD2. CDR3 length equals 15 residues. CDR1 and CDR2 from the germline V gene are LGHNA and YNFKEQ. J was trimmed by 4 bases and V by 3 bases; bases with no gene match: 7. This CDR3 reads CASSHPASGSETQYF. The CDR3 DNA reads as TGTGCCAGCAGCCACCCGGCTAGCGGGTCAGAGACCCAGTACTTC.

This clone appeared a few times. This chain joins TRBV13 and TRBJ1-2; 8 positions agree with TRBD1. V shed 5 bases and J 7 bases; nucleotides not matched to a gene: 6. CDR3 length equals 13 residues. CDR1 and CDR2 (germline): PRHDT, FYEKMQ (reference sequence). CDR3 DNA sequence: TGTGCCAGCAGCCAGGGGGCCCGCGGTGGCTACACCTTC. It codes for CASSQGARGGYTF.

The J gene is TRBJ1-1, the V gene TRBV6-1, with 7 positions matching TRBD1. Germline V gene data show CDR1 as MNHNS and CDR2 as SASEGT. CDR3 length: 13 residues. After removal of 7 bases from V and 3 bases from J, the junction contained 5 bases not matched to a gene. The CDR3 DNA reads as TGTGCCAGCATCAGGGGGGAGCACACTGAAGCTTTCTTT. Translation: CASIRGEHTEAFF.

The V and J genes are TRBV6-1 and TRBJ1-5; the D gene is possibly TRBD1 (6 bases). Germline V gives CDR1 MNHNS, CDR2 SASEGT. With 0 bases removed from V and 0 bases from J, the gap between germline ends came to 6 bases. CDR3 size: 15 residues. DNA of the CDR3: TGTGCCAGCAGTGAAGCGGGACATAGCAATCAGCCCCAGCATTTT. It translates to CASSEAGHSNQPQHF.

This clone turned up a few times. This chain connects TRBV5-6 to TRBJ1-6; 8 nucleotides agree with TRBD1. V was clipped by 4 bases and J by 12 bases; unmatched bases: 9. The CDR3 is made up of 14 amino acids. Germline CDR1 reads SGHDT; CDR2 reads YYEEEE. CDR3 DNA: TGTGCCAGCAGCACGGACAGGGAATCAATACCCCTCCACTTT. Translated: CASSTDRESIPLHF.

There are a few counts of this clone. V and J are TRBV6-5 and TRBJ2-2; weak D call: TRBD2 (5 bases). The CDR3 sequence is 14 residues long. The V gene's germline CDR1 is MNHEY and CDR2 SVGAGI. V shed 5 bases and J shed 5 bases, with 12 bases lying between them. CDR3 sequence (DNA): TGTGCCAGCAGTGACGCACGGACTACCGGGGAGCTGTTTTTT. It encodes CASSDARTTGELFF.